One T cell receptor beta chain is described in this entry. No antigen is known for it. The sample is drawn from a study of cytotoxic CD8 clonotypes in ibrutinib-treated CLL. Study-wide background: Fewer than 13 relapsed/refractory, roughly 15 treatment-naive; 17 IGHV unmutated.

Whole-study findings and limits: At the start, clonality exceeded age-matched healthy donors and followed circulating CD8+ T-cell counts. Contraction or stability on treatment was seen for public clonotypes, which were uncommon.

Depths of 1 in 200,000 to 1 in 1 million T cells were the sequencing target. Method: immunoSEQ multiplex PCR; TCRdb's copy keeps in-frame clones and lacks some. The repertoire has some 26,000 clones, roughly 85% of them found once; the top ten carry over 6.5%. Germline V gene data show CDR1 as SQVTM and CDR2 as ANQGSEA. V was cut by 6 bases and J by 3 bases, with 11 bases left in between. The CDR3 is made up of 12 amino acids. V gene TRBV29-1 combines with J gene TRBJ1-2; a weak D match, TRBD1 (5 bases). The source was PBMCs, collected after 24 months of ibrutinib treatment. This clonotype originated in a human donor with chronic lymphocytic leukemia. In DNA form, the CDR3 reads TGCAGCGTCAGACAGACCTACTATGGCTACACCTTC. Translation gives CSVRQTYYGYTF.